A single sample gave rise to the 7 T cell receptor beta chains below, sequenced in a study of cytomegalovirus exposure and HLA in healthy donors. 60 Vbeta and 13 Jbeta primers were used in PCR. Assay: immunoSEQ multiplex PCR; the TCRdb copy retains only in-frame clones and omits some. This table holds 170,000 or so clones, about 86% found once. Sequenced: PBMCs. All receptors come from a woman aged 18-29 years in good health and CMV-seronegative.

V and J are TRBV30 and TRBJ1-1; D gene uncertain. Trimming left V 2 bases short and J 8 bases short, with 9 bases between. Germline CDR1 GTSNPN, CDR2 SVGIG (reference sequence). The CDR3 runs 11 residues. The CDR3 DNA is TGTGCCTGGAGTCCCCCAGGCGAAGCTTTCTTT. It is translated as CAWSPPGEAFF.

This clone is a singleton in its sample. The V and J genes are TRBV11-2 and TRBJ1-2; TRBD1 aligns across 10 bases. The germline gives CDR1 SGHAT, CDR2 FQNNGV. The CDR3 has 15 amino acids. V was pared by 3 bases and J by 3 bases, with 4 bases of the junction left unmatched. This chain's CDR3 is CASSFRQGAHYGYTF. CDR3 nucleotide sequence: TGTGCCAGCAGCTTTAGACAGGGGGCTCACTATGGCTACACCTTC.

This chain connects TRBV7-9 to TRBJ2-1, with 7 positions matching TRBD2. Trimming at V came to 8 bases and at J to 8 bases, leaving 3 bases not matched to a gene. Germline values: CDR1 SEHNR, CDR2 FQNEAQ (reference sequence). The CDR3 has 11 residues. CDR3 amino acids: CASGLGDEQFF. The CDR3 nucleotides read TGTGCCAGCGGACTAGGGGATGAGCAGTTCTTC. Together with reference TRBV7-9 and TRBJ2-1, the CDR3 gives the full variable domain: DTGVSQNPRHKITKRGQNVTFRCDPISEHNRLYWYRQTLGQGPEFLTYFQNEAQLEKSRLLSDRFSAERPKGSFSTLEIQRTEQGDSAMYLCASGLGDEQFFGPGTRLTVL.

The J gene is TRBJ1-5, the V gene TRBV6-5, with 10 bases identical to TRBD1. V trimming: 6 bases; J trimming: 3 bases; junction bases outside the gene matches: 5. The CDR3 has 15 amino acids. CDR1 MNHEY and CDR2 SVGAGI come from the germline V gene. CDR3 loop: CASSLTGGDNQPQHF. In DNA form, the CDR3 reads TGTGCCAGCAGCTTGACAGGGGGCGACAATCAGCCCCAGCATTTT.

This clone was detected only a few times. The V call is TRBV5-6, the J call TRBJ1-1; D ambiguous. The germline gives CDR1 SGHDT, CDR2 YYEEEE. This CDR3 is built from 12 residues. V dropped 2 bases and J dropped 6 bases, with 8 bases sitting between them. CDR3 coding DNA: TGTGCCAGCAGCTTCAGGCGCGCTGAAGCTTTCTTT. It is translated as CASSFRRAEAFF.

The V gene is TRBV19, the J gene TRBJ2-1; D may be TRBD2 (6 bases). V lost 3 bases and J lost 5, with 14 bases in between. There are 15 residues in the CDR3. Germline lookup yields CDR1 LNHDA and CDR2 SQIVND (reference sequence). The CDR3: CASSISTRGNNEQFF. CDR3 nucleotide sequence: TGTGCCAGTAGTATTTCTACTCGGGGGAACAATGAGCAGTTCTTC. The full variable domain, in which reference TRBV19 and TRBJ2-1 provide the parts outside the CDR3, is DGGITQSPKYLFRKEGQNVTLSCEQNLNHDAMYWYRQDPGQGLRLIYYSQIVNDFQKGDIAEGYSVSREKKESFPLTVTSAQKNPTAFYLCASSISTRGNNEQFFGPGTRLTVL.

V and J are TRBV5-1 and TRBJ2-1; D ambiguous. V lost 3 bases and J 6 bases, leaving 16 bases between the germline ends. There are 15 residues in the CDR3. CDR1 is SGHRS and CDR2 is YFSETQ in the germline V gene. In DNA form, the CDR3 reads TGCGCCAGCAGCTCCGAGGAATTCCTCCTCAATGAGCAGTTCTTC. Protein sequence: CASSSEEFLLNEQFF.